The 6 T cell receptor beta chains below come from one sample, sequenced in a study of blood T cell repertoires in COVID-19. Repertoires were generated with immunoSEQ multiplex PCR, while TCRdb's copy carries only in-frame clones and drops some. Found here are 35,000 to 40,000 clones, around four fifths of them singletons; the top ten hold under 5%. Material for sequencing was peripheral blood. The receptors stem from a man in his fifties with active COVID-19.

The chain joins TRBV6-5 to TRBJ2-7, with 8 bases lining up with TRBD2. Germline lookup yields CDR1 MNHEY and CDR2 SVGAGI. This CDR3 is 15 amino acids long. The junction had 10 bases not matched to a gene; V was cut back by 6 bases and J by 3 bases. CDR3: CASSGLATGSYEQYF. The CDR3 DNA is TGTGCCAGCAGCGGACTAGCCACGGGGAGCTACGAGCAGTACTTC.

The gene calls are TRBV2 and TRBJ1-5; D ambiguous. Trimming removed 6 bases from V and 5 bases from J, with 20 bases in between. This CDR3 is 16 amino acids long. The germline CDR1 and CDR2 sequences are SNHLY and FYNNEI. DNA of the CDR3: TGTGCCAGCAGGCCTCGGGAGGGCCTGAGCGATCAGCCCCAGCATTTT. Translated, it gives CASRPREGLSDQPQHF.

The chain has TRBV4-3 and TRBJ1-3; D remains ambiguous. V lost 0 bases to trimming and J lost 2 bases, with 11 bases between them. CDR1 is LGHNA, CDR2 YSLEER, per germline. This CDR3 comprises 16 residues. CDR3 nucleotides: TGCGCCAGCAGCCAAGAAATACAGATCCCTGGAAACACCATATATTTT. Amino acids: CASSQEIQIPGNTIYF.

V gene TRBV7-2 combines with J gene TRBJ1-5, with TRBD1 as a possible D gene (5 bases). CDR1 SGHTA and CDR2 FQGNSA come from the germline V gene. V shed 5 bases and J shed 6 bases, with 20 bases lying between them. The CDR3 contains 16 residues. Here the CDR3 reads CASSPPAWGRFQPQHF. The CDR3 coding sequence is TGTGCCAGCAGCCCCCCGGCCTGGGGGAGGTTTCAGCCCCAGCATTTT.

This chain connects TRBV21-1 to TRBJ1-5; TRBD1, the table's D call, lacks a check against the DNA. TRBV21-1 has pseudogene status. The CDR3 has 18 residues. The CDR3 nucleotides read TGTGCCAGCAGCATAAAGGACAGGGGCCTCTTAGGCAATCAGCCCCAGCATTTT. It specifies CASSIKDRGLLGNQPQHF.

The V call is TRBV27, the J call TRBJ2-5; 7 nucleotides align to TRBD1. Trimming removed 6 bases from V and 0 bases from J; junction bases left unmatched: 4. This CDR3 is 14 amino acids long. The germline V gene encodes CDR1 MNHEY and CDR2 SMNVEV (reference sequence). DNA for the CDR3: TGTGCCAGCAGGACAGGGTGGGACCAAGAGACCCAGTACTTC. As protein: CASRTGWDQETQYF.